The 10 T cell receptor beta chains below come from one sample, sequenced in a study of T cell responses to AZD1222 COVID-19 vaccine (dated by TCRdb to the early 2020s). The receptor library was made with the immunoSEQ multiplex PCR assay. TCRdb took this table from immuneACCESS and kept in-frame rearrangements with V and J called. Such tables lack part of the clones; where checked against another copy, unresolved V genes explain under half of the gap, and the rest is unexplained. For this sample there are about 120,000 clones; roughly 84% appear just once. Around 1.2% of the sample is taken by the ten largest. Interpreted using the paper, the time point label stands for: baseline before first vaccination. The material sequenced was peripheral blood, taken on day 0 of AZD1222 vaccination. These receptors were collected from an adult in good health.

A single count supports this clone. The chain combines TRBV7-2 with TRBJ2-3; unclear D gene. The germline V gene encodes CDR1 SGHTA and CDR2 FQGNSA. V lost 5 bases and J lost 0, with 18 bases in between. The CDR3 sequence is 17 residues long. The CDR3 protein is CASSPLSVVASTDTQYF. In nucleotides, the CDR3 is TGTGCCAGCAGCCCCCTAAGCGTTGTCGCTAGCACAGATACGCAGTATTTT.

Here the CDR3 reads CASSQPGGQAQYF. The CDR3 DNA reads as TGCGCCAGCAGCCAACCCGGGGGCCAGGCGCAGTATTTT. The V gene is TRBV4-3, the J gene TRBJ2-3; either TRBD1 or TRBD2 may supply D (6 bases each). Trimming cost V 2 bases and J 10 bases, with 13 bases left between them. The CDR3 length is 13 residues. CDR1 and CDR2 (germline): LGHNA, YSLEER.

V usage is TRBV11-2 and J usage is TRBJ2-7, with a tentative D call TRBD1 (6 bases). Germline V gene sequence: CDR1 SGHAT, CDR2 FQNNGV. V dropped 3 bases and J dropped 4 bases, with 10 bases sitting between them. This CDR3 is built from 13 residues. The CDR3 protein is CASSFNREYEQYF. CDR3 coding DNA: TGTGCCAGCAGCTTCAACAGGGAATACGAGCAGTACTTC.

The chain combines TRBV7-2 with TRBJ1-4; possible D gene TRBD1, 5 bases. Germline CDR1 is SGHTA and CDR2 is FQGNSA. V was shortened by 4 bases and J by 4 bases, with 19 bases between the two germline ends. The CDR3 is 17 residues long. In nucleotides, the CDR3 is TGTGCCAGCAGCTCCAGGGAGTCTCGACGCGTTAATGAAAAACTGTTTTTT. It yields the protein CASSSRESRRVNEKLFF. The full variable domain, in which reference TRBV7-2 and TRBJ1-4 provide the parts outside the CDR3, is GAGVSQSPSNKVTEKGKDVELRCDPISGHTALYWYRQSLGQGLEFLIYFQGNSAPDKSGLPSDRFSAERTGGSVSTLTIQRTQQEDSAVYLCASSSRESRRVNEKLFFGSGTQLSVL.

Of note for this clone: Distinct nucleotide sequences in the sample also encode this CDR3. The rearrangement uses TRBV5-5 and TRBJ2-1, with 13 positions matching TRBD2. V dropped 4 bases and J dropped 7; count of bases not matched to a gene: 5. CDR1 is SGHKS and CDR2 is YYEKEE in the germline V gene (reference sequence). This CDR3 comprises 15 residues. The DNA for the CDR3 is TGTGCCAGCAGCCTGACTAGCGGGGGGCAAAATGAGCAGTTCTTC. This codes for CASSLTSGGQNEQFF.

This sequence joins TRBV29-1 and TRBJ2-3; D not certain. The CDR3 consists of 13 residues. Trimming took off 2 bases at V and 5 bases at J, with 11 bases between the two ends. Germline V gives CDR1 SQVTM, CDR2 ANQGSEA. CDR3 protein: CSVEPSSEDTQYF. CDR3 in DNA: TGCAGCGTTGAACCGTCCAGCGAAGATACGCAGTATTTT.

J is TRBJ1-2 and V is TRBV12-3 or TRBV12-4, with a weak D call TRBD1 (5 bases). This CDR3 contains 13 residues. V was trimmed by 6 bases and J by 7 bases, leaving 15 bases between them. The CDR3 here is CASRRDWEVGYTF. CDR3 DNA: TGTGCCAGCAGACGGGACTGGGAGGTTGGCTACACCTTC.

J is TRBJ2-1 and V is TRBV12-3 or TRBV12-4; D may be TRBD2 (5 bases). The CDR3 spans 12 residues. V was trimmed by 6 bases and J by 13 bases, leaving 16 bases between them. CDR3 coding DNA: TGTGCCAGCAGCTCCGGAGGAGAGGCCCAGTTCTTC. Translation gives CASSSGGEAQFF.

The chain uses TRBV6-5 and TRBJ2-7; D not certain. V lost 0 bases to trimming and J lost 0 bases, with 12 bases between them. The CDR3 is 16 residues long. Germline loops: CDR1 MNHEY, CDR2 SVGAGI. The CDR3 is CASSYSGSGASYEQYF. DNA of the CDR3: TGTGCCAGCAGTTACTCGGGCTCAGGCGCCTCCTACGAGCAGTACTTC.

The V call is TRBV4-1, the J call TRBJ2-1; no clear D gene. The CDR3 has 12 residues. V was cut by 0 bases and J by 13 bases, with 10 bases left in between. Germline CDR1 is MGHRA and CDR2 is YSYEKL. The CDR3 here is CASSQDLDKQFF. The CDR3 nucleotides are TGCGCCAGCAGCCAAGATCTCGATAAACAGTTCTTC.